This T cell receptor (beta chain) was sequenced for a study of blood T cell repertoires in COVID-19. The overall study: Researchers got acute and convalescent COVID-19 samples from the United States, Italy and Spain.

Only in-frame clones appear in the TCRdb table, and some are missing; sequencing was by immunoSEQ multiplex PCR. Of 140,000 to 150,000 clones in the sample, over 80% are singletons; the top ten hold roughly 5.7%. The source is a woman aged 45-59 years who had been exposed to COVID-19. Sequencing was carried out using PBMCs or T cells enriched from blood (not recorded which).

The CDR3 region is CASSPFPDTEAFF. The CDR3 DNA follows: TGTGCCAGCTCACCATTTCCGGACACTGAAGCTTTCTTT. The chain is built from TRBV18 and TRBJ1-1; D is ambiguous. V lost 2 bases, J lost 3 bases, and 7 bases lay in between. The CDR3 consists of 13 residues. The germline CDR1 and CDR2 sequences are KGHSH and LQKENI.